This TCR beta chain was recorded in a study of T cells expressing NK-cell markers. Study as a whole: One of the eight sequenced donors was seronegative, whereas the other seven were HCMV-seropositive.

Study-level results: These clonotypes additionally ranked first within the CD3+CD56-NKG2C+ fraction of a few donors.

Germline lookup yields CDR1 SQVTM and CDR2 ANQGSEA. This CDR3 has 15 amino acids. On this clonotype: Its antigen is as yet unknown.

UMIs were included in TCR beta cDNA generated by 5'RACE template switching. TCRdb reanalyzed the 5' RACE reads and collapses them to one entry per CDR3 protein, without DNA. The repertoire table contains 200,000 to 300,000 distinct CDR3 sequences. Material for sequencing was blood T cells: a sorted CD56 or NKG2C T cell subset, CD4+ or CD8+ T cells, or bulk PBMC T cells (not recorded which). This chain links TRBV29-1 with TRBJ1-5; TCRdb designates TRBD1, a call that cannot be tested without DNA. This receptor was taken from a woman between 18 and 75 years old in good health. CDR3 protein: CSVVYVGAGHQPQHF. Looking up the rest from reference TRBV29-1 and TRBJ1-5 gives the full variable domain: SAVISQKPSRDICQRGTSLTIQCQVDSQVTMMFWYRQQPGQSLTLIATANQGSEATYESGFVIDKFPISRPNLTFSTLTVSNMSPEDSSIYLCSVVYVGAGHQPQHFGDGTRLSIL.